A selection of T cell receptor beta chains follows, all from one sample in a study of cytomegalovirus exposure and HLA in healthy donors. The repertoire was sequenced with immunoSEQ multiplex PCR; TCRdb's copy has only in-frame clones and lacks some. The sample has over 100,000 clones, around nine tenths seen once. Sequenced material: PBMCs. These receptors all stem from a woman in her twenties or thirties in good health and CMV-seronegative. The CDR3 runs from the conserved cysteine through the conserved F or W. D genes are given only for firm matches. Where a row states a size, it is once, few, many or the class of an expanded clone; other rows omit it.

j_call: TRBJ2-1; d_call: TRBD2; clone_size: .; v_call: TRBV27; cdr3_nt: TGTGCCAGCAGTCCCGTAGCGGGAAACTCCTACAATGAGCAGTTCTTC; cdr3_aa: CASSPVAGNSYNEQFF
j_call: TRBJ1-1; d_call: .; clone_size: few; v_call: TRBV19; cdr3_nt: TGTGCCAGTAGTATGGGGGGGAACACTGAAGCTTTCTTT; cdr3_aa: CASSMGGNTEAFF
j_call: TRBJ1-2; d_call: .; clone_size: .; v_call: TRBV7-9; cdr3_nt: TGTGCCAGCAGCGCGACAGGCACGAATGGCTACACCTTC; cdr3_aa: CASSATGTNGYTF
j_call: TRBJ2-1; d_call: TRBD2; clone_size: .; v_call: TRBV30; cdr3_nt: TGTGCCTGGAGGAACCAATGGACTAGCGGGAGGGCCGGTGAGCAGTTCTTC; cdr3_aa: CAWRNQWTSGRAGEQFF
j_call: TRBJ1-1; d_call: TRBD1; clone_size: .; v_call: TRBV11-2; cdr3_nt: TGTGCCAGCAGCCCGACAGGGTCGGGAGCTTTCTTT; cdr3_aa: CASSPTGSGAFF
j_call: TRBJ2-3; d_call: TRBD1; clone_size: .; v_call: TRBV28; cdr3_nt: TGTGCCAGCAGTGCCCTGACAGGGAATTCGGGCACAGATACGCAGTATTTT; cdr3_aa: CASSALTGNSGTDTQYF
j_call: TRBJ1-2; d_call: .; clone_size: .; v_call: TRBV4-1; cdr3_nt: TGCGCCAGCAGCCAACGAGCCCTCGGGGACACCAACTATGGCTACACCTTC; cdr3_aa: CASSQRALGDTNYGYTF
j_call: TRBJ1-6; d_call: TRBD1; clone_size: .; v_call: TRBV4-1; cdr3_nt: TGCGCCAGCAGCCACCAGGGGGTCGGATCACCCCTCCACTTT; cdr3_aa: CASSHQGVGSPLHF
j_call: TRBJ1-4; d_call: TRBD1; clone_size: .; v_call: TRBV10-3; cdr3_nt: TGTGCCATCAGCGGGACAGGCCGGAATGAAAAACTGTTTTTT; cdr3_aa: CAISGTGRNEKLFF
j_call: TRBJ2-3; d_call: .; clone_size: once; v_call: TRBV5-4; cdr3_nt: TGTGCCAGCAGCTCCCCCGTTGATACGCAGTATTTT; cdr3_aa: CASSSPVDTQYF
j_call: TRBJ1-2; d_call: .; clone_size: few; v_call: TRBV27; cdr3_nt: TGTGCCAGCAGTTTGGGAGGGTTGTATGGCTACACCTTC; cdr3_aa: CASSLGGLYGYTF
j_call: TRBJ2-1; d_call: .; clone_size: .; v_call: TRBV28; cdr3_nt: TGTGCCAGCAGTTCTCGATCGCGGAGGTGGTTCTACAATGAGCAGTTCTTC; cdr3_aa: CASSSRSRRWFYNEQFF
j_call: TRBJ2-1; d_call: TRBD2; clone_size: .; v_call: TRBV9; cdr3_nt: TGTGCCAGCAGCGTGGCAGCGGGAGGTAATGAGCAGTTCTTC; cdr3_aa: CASSVAAGGNEQFF
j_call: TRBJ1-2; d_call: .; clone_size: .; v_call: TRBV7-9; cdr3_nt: TGTGCCAGCAGCGCCTCAGGGCCAGGCCCTATTAACTATGGCTACACCTTC; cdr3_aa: CASSASGPGPINYGYTF
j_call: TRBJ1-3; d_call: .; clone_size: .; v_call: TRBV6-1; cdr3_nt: TGTGCCAGCAGTGAGGTTGAAGGGAGACTAGGAAACACCATATATTTT; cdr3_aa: CASSEVEGRLGNTIYF
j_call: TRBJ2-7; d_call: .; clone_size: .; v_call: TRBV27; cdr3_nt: TGTGCCAGCAGCCCCCGGGGACTCGATCAGTACTTC; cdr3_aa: CASSPRGLDQYF
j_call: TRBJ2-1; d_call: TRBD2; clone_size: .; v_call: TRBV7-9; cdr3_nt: TGTGCCAGCAGCTCCGGCCGGCTAGCGGGAGGGGTCTACAATGAGCAGTTCTTC; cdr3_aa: CASSSGRLAGGVYNEQFF
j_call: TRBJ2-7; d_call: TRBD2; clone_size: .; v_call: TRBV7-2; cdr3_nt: TGTGCCAGCAGCTCGGGACTAGCCGATTACGAGCAGTACTTC; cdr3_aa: CASSSGLADYEQYF
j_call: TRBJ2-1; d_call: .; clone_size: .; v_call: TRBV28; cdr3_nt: TGTGCCAGCAGTTTCCAGTCGCGGGGCGATGAGCAGTTCTTC; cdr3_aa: CASSFQSRGDEQFF
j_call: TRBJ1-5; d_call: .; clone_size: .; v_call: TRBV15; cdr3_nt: TGTGCCACCAGCAGAGGATCAGGGGATCAGCCCCAGCATTTT; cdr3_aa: CATSRGSGDQPQHF
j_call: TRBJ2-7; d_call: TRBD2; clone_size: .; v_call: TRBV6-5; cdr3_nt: TGTGCCAGCTGGTCACTAGCGGACCCCTACGAGCAGTACTTC; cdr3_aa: CASWSLADPYEQYF
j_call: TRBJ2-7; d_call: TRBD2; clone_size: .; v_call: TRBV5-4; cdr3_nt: TGTGCCAGCAGCTTCTCCAGCGCGGGAGTCTACGAGCAGTACTTC; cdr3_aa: CASSFSSAGVYEQYF
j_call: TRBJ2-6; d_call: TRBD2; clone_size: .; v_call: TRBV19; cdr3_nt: TGTGCCAGTAAGCGGGGGGGGACGACTAATGGGGCCAACGTCCTGACTTTC; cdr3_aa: CASKRGGTTNGANVLTF
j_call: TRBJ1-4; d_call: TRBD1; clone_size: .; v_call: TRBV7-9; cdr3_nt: TGTGCCAGCAGCTTCGGACAGGGCGGTAATGAAAAACTGTTTTTT; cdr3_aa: CASSFGQGGNEKLFF
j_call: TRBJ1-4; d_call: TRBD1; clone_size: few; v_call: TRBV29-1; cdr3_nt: TGCAGCGTTCCCGACAGGGGGAAACTGTTTTTT; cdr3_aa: CSVPDRGKLFF
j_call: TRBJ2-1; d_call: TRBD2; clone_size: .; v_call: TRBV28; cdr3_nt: TGTGCCAGCAGTGCAGGACTAGGGGTTTTGAATGAGCAGTTCTTC; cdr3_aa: CASSAGLGVLNEQFF
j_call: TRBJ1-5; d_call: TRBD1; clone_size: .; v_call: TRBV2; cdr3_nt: TGTGCCAGCAGGGGACACAGGGGGCCTGGCAATCAGCCCCAGCATTTT; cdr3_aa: CASRGHRGPGNQPQHF
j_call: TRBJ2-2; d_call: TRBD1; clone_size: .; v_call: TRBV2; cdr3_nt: TGTGCCAGCAGCCCACAGGGGGGCACCGGGGAGCTGTTTTTT; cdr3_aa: CASSPQGGTGELFF
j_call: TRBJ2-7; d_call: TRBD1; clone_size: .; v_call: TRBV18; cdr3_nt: TGTGCCAGCTCACCCATTCCGGGACAGGGTGTGCCGCAGTACTTC; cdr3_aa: CASSPIPGQGVPQYF
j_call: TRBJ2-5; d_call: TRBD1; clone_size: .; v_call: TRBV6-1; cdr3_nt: TGTGCCAGCAGTGCGCTACAGGGGGTCGGGGAGACCCAGTACTTC; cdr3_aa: CASSALQGVGETQYF
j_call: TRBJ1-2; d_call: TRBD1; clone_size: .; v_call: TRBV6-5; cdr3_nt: TGTGCCAGCAGAGTCCGGACAGGGTCGAACTATGGCTACACCTTC; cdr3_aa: CASRVRTGSNYGYTF
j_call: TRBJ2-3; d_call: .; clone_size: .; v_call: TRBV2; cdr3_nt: TGTGCCAGCTCCGCCCTAGCGATTTCGACTAGCACAGATACGCAGTATTTT; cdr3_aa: CASSALAISTSTDTQYF